This T cell receptor beta chain appears in the sequencing data of a study of T cell responses to AZD1222 COVID-19 vaccine. Across the study: Pooled together were second doses at about 4 or about 12 weeks.

Repertoires were generated with immunoSEQ multiplex PCR, while TCRdb's copy carries only in-frame clones and drops some. The sample lists tens of thousands of clones; 65% to 80% were seen once. Study-level points and caveats: After two AZD1222 doses, spike-specific TCR breadth and depth rose versus day 0.

Points on this clone: Antigen: not known.

The material was peripheral blood, obtained on day 0 of AZD1222 vaccination. The TCR sequence derives from an adult in good health.

The CDR3 reads CASSQGPGSTEAFF. CDR3 nucleotide sequence: TGTGCCAGCAGCCAGGGACCTGGGAGCACTGAAGCTTTCTTT. V and J are TRBV5-6 and TRBJ1-1; TRBD1 might be the D (5 bases). The CDR3 is made up of 14 amino acids. Germline V gene data show CDR1 as SGHDT and CDR2 as YYEEEE. V lost 4 bases to trimming and J lost 4 bases, with 14 bases between them.